This T cell receptor (beta chain) emerged from a study of blood T cell repertoires in COVID-19 (dated by TCRdb to 2020 to 2021). Turning to the overall study: The collaborator samples originated in the United States, Italy and Spain and spanned the acute and convalescent phases of COVID-19. The prospective study material was composed of cDNA or gDNA derived from T cells, B-cell-depleted T cells, or PBMCs. Subjects who had been exposed to COVID-19, were actively infected with it, or had recovered from it provided the deeply sampled blood TCRbeta repertoires that made up the dataset. The repertoires were released in a freely available public database intended as a resource for research on the immune response to SARS-CoV-2. Samples came from the ongoing ImmuneRACE study (first 160 participants) plus 1,254 subjects from 6 global collaborators. The sample metadata nearly always contained a de-identified subject ID, COVID-19 status, age in years and sex. Where HLA class I and class II types were available, the types were taken from metadata supplied by the sample provider, not from assay-based typing.

The V end gives up 2 bases and the J end 2 bases, leaving 2 bases in the junction not matched to a gene. Via the germline V gene (reference sequence), CDR1 is SGHKS and CDR2 YYEKEE. Including the terminal cysteine and phenylalanine, the CDR3 comprises 16 residues. Only the CDR3 DNA is retained, 48 bases long and in frame from the first base. Study-wide findings and limitations: The quantity of clinical and demographic metadata differed by source and by participant and was supplied without curation.

Participants in the prospective study were aged about 18 to 95 years, lived in 24 United States geographic areas, and enrolled through a virtual design. To assign participants to cohorts, the prospective study relied on clinical history that participants themselves reported in a screening survey and a study questionnaire. In the prospective study, whole blood, serum and a nasopharyngeal or oropharyngeal swab were collected from each participant by mobile phlebotomists. Additional blood draws and questionnaires over an approximately two-month period could optionally be provided by prospective study participants. Blood samples from the prospective study were shipped frozen or at room temperature prior to DNA extraction. TCRbeta CDR3 regions were amplified from genomic DNA by means of the immunoSEQ Assay, a bias-controlled multiplex PCR. The published analysis was carried out like this. Nucleated cell counts per sample were estimated from amplification of reference gene primers within the assay. Sequence reads were collapsed and filtered to measure the absolute abundance of every unique TCRbeta CDR3 rearrangement. For each sample, productive Simpson clonality was calculated by taking the square root of Simpson's diversity index across productive rearrangements. In TCRdb, the immuneACCESS table is reduced to in-frame sequences with V and J assigned. These tables do not hold every clone; where another copy was compared, an unresolved V gene accounts for under half, and the others remain unexplained. V and J calls and clone size are those listed in that table; D and trimming were worked out from the DNA. The sample includes under 200,000 clones, with about 80% observed a single time. Of the sample, less than 5.5% falls within the top ten clones.

As regards this clone: Which antigen it targets is not known. Per-base quality was not reported, and no clone a single base away is much larger than it.

The source of this sequence is a woman aged 60 to 75 with acute COVID-19. Sequencing input: PBMCs or T cells enriched from blood (not recorded which). In this chain, TRBV5-5 is recombined with TRBJ2-3; 13 central bases correspond to TRBD2. The CDR3 amino acid sequence is: CASSFGTSGNTDTQYF. Read as DNA, the sequence is TGTGCCAGCAGCTTTGGGACTAGCGGGAACACAGATACGCAGTATTTT.